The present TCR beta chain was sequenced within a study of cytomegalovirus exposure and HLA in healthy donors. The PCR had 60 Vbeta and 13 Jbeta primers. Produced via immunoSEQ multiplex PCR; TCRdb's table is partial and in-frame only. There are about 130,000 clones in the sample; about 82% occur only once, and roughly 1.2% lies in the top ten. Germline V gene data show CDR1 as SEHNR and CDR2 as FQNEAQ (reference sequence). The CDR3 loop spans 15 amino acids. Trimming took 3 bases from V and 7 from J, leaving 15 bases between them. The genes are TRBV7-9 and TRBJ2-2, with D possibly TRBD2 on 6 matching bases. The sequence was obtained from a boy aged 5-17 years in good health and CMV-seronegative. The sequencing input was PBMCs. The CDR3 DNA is TGTGCCAGCAGCTTGTCCCTACTAGCCAGCGGGGAGCTGTTTTTT. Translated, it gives CASSLSLLASGELFF.